Sequencing of this TCR beta chain was carried out in a study of shared clonotypes between healthy human individuals. Turning to this clone: This sample also contains other DNA sequences that code for the same CDR3.

Here immunoSEQ multiplex PCR was the method, and the copy in TCRdb shows in-frame clones only, minus some. The sample has 2 million or so clones, 85% to 95% seen once. V gave up 3 bases and J gave up 0 bases, with 9 bases separating them. CDR3 size: 15 residues. Per germline, CDR1 SGHAT and CDR2 FQNNGV. The J gene is TRBJ2-1, the V gene TRBV11-2; perhaps TRBD1 as D (6 bases). This receptor was taken from a man younger than 35 in good health. The sequencing sample was made of naive CD4+ T cells sorted from blood. Indicated subset: CD45RA+ positively selected. The CDR3 protein is CASSFTGYSYNEQFF. As DNA, the CDR3 is TGTGCCAGCAGCTTTACAGGGTACTCCTACAATGAGCAGTTCTTC.